This TCR beta chain stems from a study of Ad26.COV2.S vaccination and SARS-CoV-2 variants (dated by TCRdb to about 2021). At the level of the whole study: Sequencing of the TCRbeta repertoire served to evaluate the specificity and breadth of SARS-CoV-2-reactive T cell receptors following Ad26.COV2.S vaccination. A total of some 30 samples were included in the TCR-sequenced set, comprising approximately 20 Ad26.COV2.S vaccine recipients, 5 placebo recipients and 8 SARS-CoV-2 convalescent individuals. Overall study outcomes, separate from this receptor: The authors noted that the TCR breadth and depth analyses may have underestimated total T cell responses. Substantial breadth of spike-specific CD8+ and CD4+ T cell responses was reported after vaccination. Vaccine and placebo recipients had similar non-spike TCR breadth, a finding consistent with the vaccine containing only spike. Higher spike-specific TCR breadth was observed in Ad26.COV2.S recipients than in placebo recipients (P = 0.0014).

The germline V gene encodes CDR1 MDHEN and CDR2 SYDVKM. From its cysteine to its phenylalanine, the CDR3 spans 15 amino acids. Of all the DNA, just the CDR3 is kept, 45 bases in frame from base 1. Trimming at the junction amounts to 6 bases on V and 7 bases on J, and the germline ends lie 21 bases apart. The immunoSEQ Assay was the method used to sequence TCRbeta CDR3 regions. After extraction, genomic DNA underwent amplification by bias-controlled multiplex PCR, followed by high-throughput sequencing. Per the source publication's procedure: To quantify the absolute abundance of every unique TCRbeta CDR3 region, sequences were collapsed and filtered. T cell fraction was estimated by normalization of TCRbeta template counts to usable DNA, with usable DNA being measured through amplification of reference genes present in all nucleated cells. Repertoire TCRs were annotated as SARS-CoV-2-specific by exact matching of V gene, CDR3 amino acid sequence and J gene to a known reactive TCR set. The reference SARS-CoV-2 TCR set was derived from MIRA and filtered for enrichment in COVID-19-positive ImmuneCODE repertoires, a step that removed public or cross-reactive TCRs. Using the MIRA antigens, annotated TCRs were further analysed by specific ORF or by position within an ORF. Depth was the summed frequency of annotated unique rearrangements, while breadth was defined as annotated unique rearrangements over total unique productive rearrangements. Two-sided Wilcoxon rank-sum tests were used to compare TCR breadth between groups. TCRdb retrieved this table from immuneACCESS and kept in-frame rearrangements only. Not all clones are present; in checked studies, unresolved V genes account for under half, and no reason is known for the remainder. V, J and clone size derive from that table, while D and trimming were established from the DNA sequence. The sample table holds tens of thousands of clones, of which 82% were seen once. Approximately 15% of the sample lies in the top ten.

In the case of this clone: What antigen it recognizes has not been identified. No per-base quality is available; no much larger clone lies one base away.

The meaning of the sample's time point label: individuals recovered from natural SARS-CoV-2 infection. This chain is built from TRBV28 and TRBJ1-1; TRBD1 is possibly the D segment (5 matching bases). The source of this sequence is a human donor who had recovered from COVID-19. Here the sequenced sample was peripheral blood, taken after recovery from COVID-19. The CDR3: CASRDGQPRRGEAFF. The DNA is TGTGCCAGCAGAGACGGGCAACCTCGGAGGGGTGAAGCTTTCTTT.